The entry below gives a single T cell receptor beta chain sequence along with its context. Its antigen is not identified. CDR3 size: 20 residues. Unmatched junction bases numbered 18, after V lost 4 bases and J lost 6 bases. Germline loops: CDR1 KGHDR, CDR2 SFDVKD. A 5'RACE reaction primed in the constant segment made cDNA libraries of TCR alpha and TCR beta, and these carried sample barcodes and UMIs. TCRdb passed the 5' RACE reads through MiXCR, listing each CDR3 protein once. This table holds roughly 400,000 distinct CDR3 sequences, approximately 24% found once. The sample belongs to a study of T-cell memory formation after mild COVID-19. General study results and limits: The finding that pre-infection memory included some responding clones suggested that cross-reactive memory joined. CD4/CD8 balance characterized clones contracting day 15 to 85, and CD4+ skew characterized later expanders.

Sequenced input: PBMCs or a T cell subset sorted from them (not recorded which). This chain uses TRBV24-1 with TRBJ2-1; 12 nucleotides match TRBD2. This TCR came from an adult woman who had mild COVID-19 (a few samples of this study predate the infection). Cell type and time point are not known. Here the CDR3 reads CATSDRGLAGPPMRSNEQFF. The CDR3 region has the DNA TGTGCCACCAGTGACCGTGGACTAGCGGGACCCCCCATGAGGAGCAATGAGCAGTTCTTC.